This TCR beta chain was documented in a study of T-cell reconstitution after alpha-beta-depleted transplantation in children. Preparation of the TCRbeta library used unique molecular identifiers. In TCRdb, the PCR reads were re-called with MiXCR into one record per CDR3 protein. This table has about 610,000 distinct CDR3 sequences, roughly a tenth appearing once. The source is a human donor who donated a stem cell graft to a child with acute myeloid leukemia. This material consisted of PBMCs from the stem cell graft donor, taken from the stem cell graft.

The CDR3 protein is CASSPSSGTSGRFTKNIQYF. The CDR3 region has the DNA TGTGCCAGCAGTCCCTCATCCGGGACTAGCGGGAGATTTACCAAAAACATTCAGTACTTC. The chain employs TRBV12-3 or TRBV12-4 and TRBJ2-4, with 14 bases fitting TRBD2. The CDR3 loop spans 20 amino acids. V was clipped by 5 bases and J by 2 bases; unmatched bases: 14.